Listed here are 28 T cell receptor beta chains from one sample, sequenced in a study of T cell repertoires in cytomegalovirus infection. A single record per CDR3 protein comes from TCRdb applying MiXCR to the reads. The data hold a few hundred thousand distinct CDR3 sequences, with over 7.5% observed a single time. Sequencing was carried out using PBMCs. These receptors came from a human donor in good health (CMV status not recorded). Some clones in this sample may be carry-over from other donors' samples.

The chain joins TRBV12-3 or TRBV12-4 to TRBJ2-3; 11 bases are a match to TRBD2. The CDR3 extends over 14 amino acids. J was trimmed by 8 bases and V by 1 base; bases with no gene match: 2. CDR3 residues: CASSLETSGVTQYF. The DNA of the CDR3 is TGTGCCAGCAGTTTAGAGACTAGCGGGGTTACGCAGTATTTT.

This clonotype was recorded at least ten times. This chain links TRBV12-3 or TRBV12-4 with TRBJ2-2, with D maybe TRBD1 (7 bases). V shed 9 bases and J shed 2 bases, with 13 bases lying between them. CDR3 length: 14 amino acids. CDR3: CASRGDRNTGELFF. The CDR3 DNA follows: TGTGCCAGTAGGGGGGACAGAAACACCGGGGAGCTGTTTTTT.

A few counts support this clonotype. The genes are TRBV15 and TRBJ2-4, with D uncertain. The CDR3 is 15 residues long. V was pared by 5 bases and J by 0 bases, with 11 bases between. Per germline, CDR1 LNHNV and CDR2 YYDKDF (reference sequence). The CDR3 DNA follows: TGTGCCACCAGCTATGGATATCTAGCCAAAAACATTCAGTACTTC. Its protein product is CATSYGYLAKNIQYF.

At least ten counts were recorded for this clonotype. In DNA, the CDR3 is TGTGCCAGCAGCTTAGCGTATCCAGGTAGCGGGAGCCCCGAGCAGTACTTC. This translates into CASSLAYPGSGSPEQYF. The rearrangement joins TRBV7-2 to TRBJ2-7; 9 bases align to TRBD2. V trimming: 0 bases; J trimming: 6 bases; junction bases outside the gene matches: 12. This CDR3 region has 17 residues. CDR1 is SGHTA, CDR2 FQGNSA, per germline.

In DNA, the CDR3 is TGTGCCAGCAGTTCGGTCAGGGGCGGTGAAAAACTGTTTTTT. Protein sequence: CASSSVRGGEKLFF. The chain joins TRBV27 to TRBJ1-4; a possible D gene is TRBD1 (6 bases). This CDR3 is built from 14 residues. V lost 4 bases and J 7 bases, leaving 13 bases between the germline ends. Germline CDR1 and CDR2: MNHEY and SMNVEV (reference sequence).

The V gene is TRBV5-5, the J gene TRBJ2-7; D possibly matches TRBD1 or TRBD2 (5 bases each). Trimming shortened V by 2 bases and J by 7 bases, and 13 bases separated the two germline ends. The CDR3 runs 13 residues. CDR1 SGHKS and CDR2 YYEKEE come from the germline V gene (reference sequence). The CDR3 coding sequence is TGTGCCAGCAGCTTATTAAGGGGCGGGGAGCAGTACTTC. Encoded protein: CASSLLRGGEQYF.

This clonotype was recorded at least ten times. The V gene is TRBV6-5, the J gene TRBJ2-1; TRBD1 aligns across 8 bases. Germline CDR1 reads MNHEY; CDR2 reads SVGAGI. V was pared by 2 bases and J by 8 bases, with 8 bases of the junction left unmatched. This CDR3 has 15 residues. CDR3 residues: CASSYGQGAPDEQFF. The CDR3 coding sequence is TGTGCCAGCAGTTACGGGCAGGGGGCGCCGGATGAGCAGTTCTTC.

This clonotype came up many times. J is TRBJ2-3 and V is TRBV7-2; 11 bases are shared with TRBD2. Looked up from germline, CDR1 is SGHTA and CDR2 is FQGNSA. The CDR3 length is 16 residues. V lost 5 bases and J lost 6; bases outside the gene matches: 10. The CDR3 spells CASSPQLAGVQDTQYF. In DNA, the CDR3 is TGTGCCAGCAGCCCCCAACTAGCGGGAGTACAGGATACGCAGTATTTT.

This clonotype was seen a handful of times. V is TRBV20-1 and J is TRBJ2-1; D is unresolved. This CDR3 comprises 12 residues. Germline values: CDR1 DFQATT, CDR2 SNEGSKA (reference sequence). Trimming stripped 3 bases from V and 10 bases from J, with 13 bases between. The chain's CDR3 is CSARLWVTEQFF. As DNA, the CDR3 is TGCAGTGCTAGGTTATGGGTAACCGAGCAGTTCTTC.

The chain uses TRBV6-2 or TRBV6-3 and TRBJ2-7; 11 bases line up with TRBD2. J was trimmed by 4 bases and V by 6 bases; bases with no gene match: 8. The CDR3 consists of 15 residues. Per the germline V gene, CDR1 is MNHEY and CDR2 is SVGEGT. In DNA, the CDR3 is TGTGCCAGCAGAACGACTAGCGGGGACCTTTACGAGCAGTACTTC. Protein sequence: CASRTTSGDLYEQYF.

CDR3 DNA sequence: TGCGCCAGCAGCTTGGCCACTTCCGTTCAGTTCTTC. It encodes CASSLATSVQFF. The gene calls are TRBV5-1 and TRBJ2-1; no clear D gene. This CDR3 is 12 amino acids long. Germline V gene lookup returns CDR1 SGHRS and CDR2 YFSETQ. V was trimmed by 0 bases and J by 13 bases, leaving 11 bases between them.

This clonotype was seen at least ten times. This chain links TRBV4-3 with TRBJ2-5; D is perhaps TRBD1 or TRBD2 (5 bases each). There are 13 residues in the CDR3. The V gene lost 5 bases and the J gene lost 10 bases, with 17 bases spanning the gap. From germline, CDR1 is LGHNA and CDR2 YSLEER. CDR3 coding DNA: TGCGCCAGCAGCGTCTCCCGGGGCCTTCTCCAGTACTTC. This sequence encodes CASSVSRGLLQYF.

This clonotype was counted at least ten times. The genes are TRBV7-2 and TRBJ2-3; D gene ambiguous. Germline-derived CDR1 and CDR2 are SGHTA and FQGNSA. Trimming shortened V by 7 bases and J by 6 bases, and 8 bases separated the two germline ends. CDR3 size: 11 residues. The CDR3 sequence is CASTLVDTQYF. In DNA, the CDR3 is TGTGCCAGCACCCTCGTCGATACGCAGTATTTT.

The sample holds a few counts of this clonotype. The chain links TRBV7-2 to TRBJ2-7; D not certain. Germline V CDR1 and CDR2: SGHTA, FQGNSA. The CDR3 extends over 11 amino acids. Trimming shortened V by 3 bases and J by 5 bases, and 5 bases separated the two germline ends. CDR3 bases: TGTGCCAGCAGCTTGAAGCACGAGCAGTACTTC. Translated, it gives CASSLKHEQYF.

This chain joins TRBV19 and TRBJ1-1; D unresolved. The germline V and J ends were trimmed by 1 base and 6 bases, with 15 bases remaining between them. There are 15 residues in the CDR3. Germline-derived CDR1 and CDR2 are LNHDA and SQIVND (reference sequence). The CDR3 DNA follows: TGTGCCAGTAGTATAGGGGGAGGGTCTGGTTCTGAAGCTTTCTTT. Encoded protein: CASSIGGGSGSEAFF.

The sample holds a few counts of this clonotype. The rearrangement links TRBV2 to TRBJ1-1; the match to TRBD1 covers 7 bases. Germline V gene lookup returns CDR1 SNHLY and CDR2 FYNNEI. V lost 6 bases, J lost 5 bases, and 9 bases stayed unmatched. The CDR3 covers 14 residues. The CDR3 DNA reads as TGTGCCAGCAGGGCAGGGGGGGGAAGGACTGAAGCTTTCTTT. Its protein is CASRAGGGRTEAFF.

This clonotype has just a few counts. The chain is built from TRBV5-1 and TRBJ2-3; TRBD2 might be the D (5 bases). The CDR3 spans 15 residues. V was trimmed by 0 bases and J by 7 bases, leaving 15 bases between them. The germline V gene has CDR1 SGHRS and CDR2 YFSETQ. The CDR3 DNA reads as TGCGCCAGCAGCTTGGTTCTAGCCCGGGCGAATACGCAGTATTTT. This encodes CASSLVLARANTQYF. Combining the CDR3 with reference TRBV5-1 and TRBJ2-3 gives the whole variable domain KAGVTQTPRYLIKTRGQQVTLSCSPISGHRSVSWYQQTPGQGLQFLFEYFSETQRNKGNFPGRFSGRQFSNSRSEMNVSTLELGDSALYLCASSLVLARANTQYFGPGTRLTVL.

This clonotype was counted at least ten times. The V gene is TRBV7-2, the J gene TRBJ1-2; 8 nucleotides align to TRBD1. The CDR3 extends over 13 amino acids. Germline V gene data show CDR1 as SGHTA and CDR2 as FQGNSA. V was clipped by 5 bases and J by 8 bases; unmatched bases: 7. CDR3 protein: CASSPRTGSGYTF. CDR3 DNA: TGTGCCAGCAGCCCACGGACAGGGTCCGGCTACACCTTC.

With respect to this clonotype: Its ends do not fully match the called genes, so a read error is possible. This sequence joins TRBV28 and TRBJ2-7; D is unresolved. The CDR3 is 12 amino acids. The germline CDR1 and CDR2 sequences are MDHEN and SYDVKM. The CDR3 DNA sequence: TGTGCCAGCACCCTAGGCCCAAAAGAGCAGCACTTC. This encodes CASTLGPKEQHF.

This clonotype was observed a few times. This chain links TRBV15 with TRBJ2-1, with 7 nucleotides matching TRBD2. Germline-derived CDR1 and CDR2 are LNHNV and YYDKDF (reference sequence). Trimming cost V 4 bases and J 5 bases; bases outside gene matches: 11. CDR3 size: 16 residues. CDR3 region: CATSNHWGGRDNEQFF. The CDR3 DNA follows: TGTGCCACCAGCAACCATTGGGGGGGGAGGGACAATGAGCAGTTCTTC. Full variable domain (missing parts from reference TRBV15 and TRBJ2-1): DAMVIQNPRYQVTQFGKPVTLSCSQTLNHNVMYWYQQKSSQAPKLLFHYYDKDFNNEADTPDNFQSRRPNTSFCFLDIRSPGLGDTAMYLCATSNHWGGRDNEQFFGPGTRLTVL.

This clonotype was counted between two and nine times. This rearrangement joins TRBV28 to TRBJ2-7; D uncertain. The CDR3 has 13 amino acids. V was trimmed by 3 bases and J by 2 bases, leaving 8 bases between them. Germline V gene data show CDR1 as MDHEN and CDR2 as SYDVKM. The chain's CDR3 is CASSFQIPYEQYF. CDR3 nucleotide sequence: TGTGCCAGCAGTTTTCAGATTCCCTACGAGCAGTACTTC.

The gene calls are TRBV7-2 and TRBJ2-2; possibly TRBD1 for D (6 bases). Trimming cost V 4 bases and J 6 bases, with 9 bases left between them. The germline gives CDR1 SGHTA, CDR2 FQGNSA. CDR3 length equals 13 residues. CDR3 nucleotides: TGTGCCAGCAGCTACAGGGACCCCGGGGAGCTGTTTTTT. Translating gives CASSYRDPGELFF.

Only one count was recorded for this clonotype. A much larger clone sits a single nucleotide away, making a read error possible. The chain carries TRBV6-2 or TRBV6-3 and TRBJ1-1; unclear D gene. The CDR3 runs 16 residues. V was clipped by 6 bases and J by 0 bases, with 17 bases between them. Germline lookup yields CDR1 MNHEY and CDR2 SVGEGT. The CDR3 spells CASRSGLGRVNTEAFF. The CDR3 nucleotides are TGTGCCAGCAGATCAGGCCTAGGCCGGGTGAACACTGAAGCTTTCTTT.

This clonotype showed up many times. In nucleotides, the CDR3 is TGTGCCAGCAGCCAATCTAGCGGGAGGGCCAGAGAGACCCAGTACTTC. Its translation: CASSQSSGRARETQYF. The chain has TRBV12-3 or TRBV12-4 and TRBJ2-5; 12 bases are shared with TRBD2. The ends lost 6 bases at V and 4 bases at J; junction bases unmatched: 9. This CDR3 has 16 amino acids.

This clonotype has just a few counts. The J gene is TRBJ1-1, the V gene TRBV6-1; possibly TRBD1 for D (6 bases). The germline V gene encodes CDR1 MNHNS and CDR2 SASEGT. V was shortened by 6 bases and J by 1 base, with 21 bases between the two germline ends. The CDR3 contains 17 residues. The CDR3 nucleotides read TGTGCCAGCAGATCTATGAGGGGGGGGGCTGGGAACACTGAAGCTTTCTTT. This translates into CASRSMRGGAGNTEAFF.

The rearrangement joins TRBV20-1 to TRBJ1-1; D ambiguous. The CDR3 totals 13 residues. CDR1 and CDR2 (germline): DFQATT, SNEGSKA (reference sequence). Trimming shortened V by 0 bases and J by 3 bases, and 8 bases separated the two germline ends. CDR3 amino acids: CSARDSWDTEAFF. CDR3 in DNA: TGCAGTGCTAGAGACAGTTGGGACACTGAAGCTTTCTTT.

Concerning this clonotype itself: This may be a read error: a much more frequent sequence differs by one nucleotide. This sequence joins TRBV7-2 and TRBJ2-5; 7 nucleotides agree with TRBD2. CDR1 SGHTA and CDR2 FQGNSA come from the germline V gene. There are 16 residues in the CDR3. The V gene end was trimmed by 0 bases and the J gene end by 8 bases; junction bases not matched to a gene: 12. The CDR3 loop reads CASSLAGRKGRDTQYF. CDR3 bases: TGTGCCAGCAGCTTAGCGGGCCGAAAAGGGAGGGATACCCAGTACTTC.

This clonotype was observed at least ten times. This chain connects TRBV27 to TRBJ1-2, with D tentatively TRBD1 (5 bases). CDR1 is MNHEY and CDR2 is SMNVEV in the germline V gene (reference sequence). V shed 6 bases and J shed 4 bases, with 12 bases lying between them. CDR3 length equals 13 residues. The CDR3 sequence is CASSPGRAYGYTF. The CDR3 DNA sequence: TGTGCCAGCAGCCCAGGGAGGGCCTATGGCTACACCTTC.